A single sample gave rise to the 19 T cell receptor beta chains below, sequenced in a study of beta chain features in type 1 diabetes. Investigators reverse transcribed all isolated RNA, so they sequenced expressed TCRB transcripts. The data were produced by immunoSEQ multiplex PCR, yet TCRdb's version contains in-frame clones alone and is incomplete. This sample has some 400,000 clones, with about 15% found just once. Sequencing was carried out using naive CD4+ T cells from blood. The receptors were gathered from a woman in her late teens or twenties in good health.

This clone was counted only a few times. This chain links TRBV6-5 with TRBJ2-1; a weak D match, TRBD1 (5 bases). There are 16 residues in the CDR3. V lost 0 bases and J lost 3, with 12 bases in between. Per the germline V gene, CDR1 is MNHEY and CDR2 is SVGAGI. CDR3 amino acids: CASSYSRQNYYNEQFF. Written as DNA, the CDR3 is TGTGCCAGCAGTTACTCACGACAGAATTACTACAATGAGCAGTTCTTC.

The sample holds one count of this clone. CDR3 sequence reads: CSANQYNEQFF. The CDR3 bases are TGCAGTGCTAATCAATACAATGAGCAGTTCTTC. V and J are TRBV20-1 and TRBJ2-1; D gene ambiguous. Germline CDR1 reads DFQATT; CDR2 reads SNEGSKA (reference sequence). The V end lost 4 bases, the J end lost 4 bases, and 5 bases lay between the germline ends. The CDR3 is 11 residues long.

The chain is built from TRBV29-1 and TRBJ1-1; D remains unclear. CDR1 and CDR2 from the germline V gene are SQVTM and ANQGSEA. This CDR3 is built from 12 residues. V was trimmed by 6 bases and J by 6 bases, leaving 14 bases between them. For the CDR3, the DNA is TGCAGCGTGGGCAGGAGGCTCCCTGAAGCTTTCTTT. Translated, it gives CSVGRRLPEAFF.

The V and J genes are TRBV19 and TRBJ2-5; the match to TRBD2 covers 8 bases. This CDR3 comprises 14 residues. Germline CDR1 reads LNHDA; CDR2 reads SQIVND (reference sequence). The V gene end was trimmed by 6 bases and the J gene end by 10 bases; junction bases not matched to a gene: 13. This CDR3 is CASRGLAPQGLQYF. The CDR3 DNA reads TGTGCCAGTAGAGGACTAGCTCCTCAAGGGCTCCAGTACTTC.

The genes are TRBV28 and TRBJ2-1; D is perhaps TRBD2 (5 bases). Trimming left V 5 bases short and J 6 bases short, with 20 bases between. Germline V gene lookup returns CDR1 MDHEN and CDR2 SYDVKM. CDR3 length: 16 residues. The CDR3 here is CASSGSGVPLGNEQFF. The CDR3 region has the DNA TGTGCCAGCAGTGGCTCCGGGGTCCCCCTTGGCAATGAGCAGTTCTTC. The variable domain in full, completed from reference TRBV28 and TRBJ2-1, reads DVKVTQSSRYLVKRTGEKVFLECVQDMDHENMFWYRQDPGLGLRLIYFSYDVKMKEKGDIPEGYSVSREKKERFSLILESASTNQTSMYLCASSGSGVPLGNEQFFGPGTRLTVL.

CDR3 in amino acids: CASSIQGGEAFF. The CDR3 DNA follows: TGTGCCAGCAGCATTCAGGGCGGTGAAGCTTTCTTT. This chain connects TRBV13 to TRBJ1-1; D may be TRBD1 (5 bases). In germline, CDR1 is PRHDT, CDR2 FYEKMQ (reference sequence). This CDR3 has 12 residues. The V and J ends lost 5 bases and 7 bases respectively, with 11 bases between them.

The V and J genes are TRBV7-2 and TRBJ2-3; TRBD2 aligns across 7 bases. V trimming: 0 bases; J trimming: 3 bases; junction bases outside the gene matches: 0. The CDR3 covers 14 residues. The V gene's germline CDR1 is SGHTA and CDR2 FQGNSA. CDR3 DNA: TGTGCCAGCAGCTTAGCGGGACTAACAGATACGCAGTATTTT. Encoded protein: CASSLAGLTDTQYF.

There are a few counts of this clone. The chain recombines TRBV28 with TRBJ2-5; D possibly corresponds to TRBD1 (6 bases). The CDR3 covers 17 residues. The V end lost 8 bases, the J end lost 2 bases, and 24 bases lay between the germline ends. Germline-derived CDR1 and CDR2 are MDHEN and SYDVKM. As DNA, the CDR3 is TGTGCCAGCGGGGTTTCTTATTACAGGGCCACTCAAGAGACCCAGTACTTC. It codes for CASGVSYYRATQETQYF.

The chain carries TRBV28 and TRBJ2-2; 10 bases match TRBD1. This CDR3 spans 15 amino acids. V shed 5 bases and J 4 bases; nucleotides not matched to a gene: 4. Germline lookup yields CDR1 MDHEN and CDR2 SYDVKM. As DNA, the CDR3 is TGTGCCAGCAGTCCTTGGACAGGGGGCACCGGGGAGCTGTTTTTT. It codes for CASSPWTGGTGELFF.

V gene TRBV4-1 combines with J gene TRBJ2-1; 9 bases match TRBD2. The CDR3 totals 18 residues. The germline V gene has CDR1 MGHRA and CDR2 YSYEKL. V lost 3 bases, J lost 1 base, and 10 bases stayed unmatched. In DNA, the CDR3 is TGCGCCAGCAGCCAGAAAGGACTAGCGCGAACGTCCTACAATGAGCAGTTCTTC. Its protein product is CASSQKGLARTSYNEQFF.

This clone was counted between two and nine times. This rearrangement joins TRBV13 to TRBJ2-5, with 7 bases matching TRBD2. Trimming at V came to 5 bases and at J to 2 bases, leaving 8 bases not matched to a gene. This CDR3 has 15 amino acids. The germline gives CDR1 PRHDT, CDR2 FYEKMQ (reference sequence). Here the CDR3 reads CASSPRLAAQETQYF. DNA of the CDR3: TGTGCCAGCAGCCCCCGACTAGCAGCTCAAGAGACCCAGTACTTC.

The CDR3 loop is CSVSVNEKLFF. Here the CDR3 DNA reads TGCAGCGTTTCCGTAAATGAAAAACTGTTTTTT. This chain joins TRBV29-1 and TRBJ1-4; D unresolved. Germline CDR1 reads SQVTM; CDR2 reads ANQGSEA. The V end lost 5 bases, the J end lost 5 bases, and 6 bases lay between the germline ends. The CDR3 length is 11 residues.

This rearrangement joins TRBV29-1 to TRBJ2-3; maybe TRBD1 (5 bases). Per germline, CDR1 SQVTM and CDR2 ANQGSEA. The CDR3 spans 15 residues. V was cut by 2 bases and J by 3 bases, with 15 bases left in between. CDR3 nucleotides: TGCAGCGTTGAAACTCGGTTTCAGGGTACAGATACGCAGTATTTT. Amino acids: CSVETRFQGTDTQYF.

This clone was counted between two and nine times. The CDR3 loop reads CASSPSTGNYGYTF. Here the CDR3 DNA reads TGTGCCAGCTCACCATCGACAGGGAACTATGGCTACACCTTC. This sequence joins TRBV18 and TRBJ1-2; TRBD1 matches 7 bases. Unmatched junction bases numbered 2, after V lost 2 bases and J lost 2 bases. The CDR3 is 14 amino acids. From germline, CDR1 is KGHSH and CDR2 LQKENI.

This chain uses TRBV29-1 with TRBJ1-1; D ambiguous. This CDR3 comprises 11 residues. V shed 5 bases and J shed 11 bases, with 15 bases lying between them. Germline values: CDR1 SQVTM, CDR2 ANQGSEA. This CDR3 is CSVNGRTGAFF. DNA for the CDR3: TGCAGCGTTAATGGCCGAACGGGGGCTTTCTTT.

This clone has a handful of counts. The CDR3 protein is CASSEAWASEQYF. CDR3 nucleotides: TGTGCCAGCAGTGAAGCTTGGGCATCCGAGCAGTACTTC. The rearrangement links TRBV2 to TRBJ2-7; D not resolved. Germline loops: CDR1 SNHLY, CDR2 FYNNEI. V lost 0 bases, J lost 6 bases, and 9 bases lay in between. The CDR3 has 13 residues.

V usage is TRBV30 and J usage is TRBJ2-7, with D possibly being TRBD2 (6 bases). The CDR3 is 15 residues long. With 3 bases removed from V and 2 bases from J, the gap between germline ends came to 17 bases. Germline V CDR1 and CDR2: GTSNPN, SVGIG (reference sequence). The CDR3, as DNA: TGTGCCTGGAGGTGGGCGACGGGAGTCACCTACGAGCAGTACTTC. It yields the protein CAWRWATGVTYEQYF.

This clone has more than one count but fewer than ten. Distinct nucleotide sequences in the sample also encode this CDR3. In DNA, the CDR3 is TGTGCCAGCAGCTTGCCTAGCGGAGCCTACGAGCAGTACTTC. Translation gives CASSLPSGAYEQYF. V and J are TRBV7-9 and TRBJ2-7, with 7 bases aligning to TRBD2. With 3 bases clipped from V and 2 bases from J, the junction kept 4 bases outside the gene matches. The germline CDR1 and CDR2 sequences are SEHNR and FQNEAQ (reference sequence). The CDR3 runs 14 residues.

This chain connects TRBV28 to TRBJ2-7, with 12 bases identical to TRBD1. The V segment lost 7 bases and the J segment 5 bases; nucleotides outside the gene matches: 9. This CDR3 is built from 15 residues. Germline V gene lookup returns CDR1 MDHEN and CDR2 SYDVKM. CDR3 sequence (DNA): TGTGCCAGCAAAGGGACAGGGGGCATCTCTCACGAGCAGTACTTC. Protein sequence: CASKGTGGISHEQYF.